The 24 T cell receptor beta chains below all came from one sample that was sequenced in a study of beta chain features in type 1 diabetes. Their recognized antigens are unknown. The investigators reverse transcribed all of the isolated RNA, so they sequenced expressed TCRB transcripts. Assay: immunoSEQ multiplex PCR; the TCRdb copy retains only in-frame clones and omits some. The sample records about 14,000 clones, about two thirds being singletons. Whole-study findings and limits: All four CD4+ subsets of Type 1 diabetes patients contained TCRB CDR3s that were moderately but significantly shorter.

The sample was stem cell memory CD4+ T cells from blood. Receptors originate from a young woman with type 1 diabetes.

The V call is TRBV7-2, the J call TRBJ2-5, with D unresolved. Germline CDR1 SGHTA, CDR2 FQGNSA. V was cut by 0 bases and J by 2 bases, with 7 bases left in between. This CDR3 comprises 14 residues. CDR3 sequence reads: CASSLAGSQETQYF. The DNA of the CDR3 is TGTGCCAGCAGCTTAGCGGGCTCACAAGAGACCCAGTACTTC. The full variable domain, rest sourced from reference TRBV7-2 and TRBJ2-5, is GAGVSQSPSNKVTEKGKDVELRCDPISGHTALYWYRQSLGQGLEFLIYFQGNSAPDKSGLPSDRFSAERTGGSVSTLTIQRTQQEDSAVYLCASSLAGSQETQYFGPGTRLLVL.

The chain employs TRBV6-7 and TRBJ1-5; 9 bases are a match to TRBD1. TRBV6-7 is marked as an open reading frame, function uncertain. V trimming: 11 bases; J trimming: 6 bases; junction bases outside the gene matches: 5. This CDR3 comprises 12 residues. The CDR3 coding sequence is TGTGCCCCGGACAGGGGCGTTCAGCCCCAGCATTTT. Protein: CAPDRGVQPQHF.

The chain couples TRBV11-2 to TRBJ2-7; 7 bases fit TRBD1. The trim removed 6 bases at V and 8 bases at J, leaving 10 bases unmatched. Germline loops: CDR1 SGHAT, CDR2 FQNNGV. This CDR3 comprises 13 residues. The CDR3 spells CASSRDRDQKQYF. CDR3 coding DNA: TGTGCCAGCAGTCGTGACAGGGATCAAAAGCAGTACTTC.

The V and J genes are TRBV4-1 and TRBJ2-7, with D unclear. V was shortened by 3 bases and J by 2 bases, with 14 bases between the two germline ends. This CDR3 has 15 residues. Germline V gene sequence: CDR1 MGHRA, CDR2 YSYEKL. CDR3 sequence (DNA): TGCGCCAGCAGCCAGCCCTCAGGAACCACCTACGAGCAGTACTTC. Residues: CASSQPSGTTYEQYF.

CDR3 protein: CAWSVGASGRLNEQFF. CDR3 DNA: TGTGCCTGGAGTGTCGGGGCTAGCGGGAGGCTCAATGAGCAGTTCTTC. V gene TRBV30 combines with J gene TRBJ2-1; 11 nucleotides align to TRBD2. V lost 0 bases to trimming and J lost 6 bases; unmatched junction nucleotides: 7. Germline V lookup: CDR1 GTSNPN, CDR2 SVGIG (reference sequence). The CDR3 length is 16 residues.

The V call is TRBV29-1, the J call TRBJ2-5; 11 bases are a match to TRBD2. The DNA end favors TRBJ2-7, so the J call may be wrong. From germline, CDR1 is SQVTM and CDR2 ANQGSEA. The CDR3 is made up of 14 amino acids. CDR3: CSVVLAGGRYEQYF. Here the CDR3 DNA reads TGCAGCGTTGTGTTAGCGGGGGGGCGCTACGAGCAGTACTTC.

This chain uses TRBV30 with TRBJ2-6; no clear D. Trimming left V 8 bases short and J 4 bases short, with 12 bases between. Germline loops: CDR1 GTSNPN, CDR2 SVGIG (reference sequence). The CDR3 sequence is 13 residues long. The CDR3 loop reads CAGTRVGANVLTF. CDR3 DNA sequence: TGTGCCGGAACACGGGTGGGGGCCAACGTCCTGACTTTC.

This clone was observed a few times. This chain uses TRBV11-1 with TRBJ2-7; D is ambiguous. This CDR3 is built from 13 residues. Per germline, CDR1 SGHAT and CDR2 FQDESV (reference sequence). The V end lost 1 base, the J end lost 3 bases, and 7 bases lay between the germline ends. The CDR3 sequence is CASSLVHVYEQYF. The CDR3 coding sequence is TGTGCCAGCAGCTTAGTTCATGTCTACGAGCAGTACTTC.

This sequence joins TRBV15 and TRBJ2-7; possible D gene TRBD1, 6 bases. The V and J ends lost 0 bases and 2 bases respectively, with 8 bases between them. CDR1 is LNHNV, CDR2 YYDKDF, per germline (reference sequence). The CDR3 spans 14 residues. The CDR3 protein is CATSRDWGPYEQYF. In nucleotides, the CDR3 is TGTGCCACCAGCAGAGATTGGGGGCCCTACGAGCAGTACTTC.

The chain employs TRBV2 and TRBJ1-3; D call uncertain. This CDR3 contains 14 residues. Germline loops: CDR1 SNHLY, CDR2 FYNNEI. Here the CDR3 reads CTNLPRKSGNTIYF. The CDR3 nucleotides are TGTACCAACCTCCCTAGGAAGTCTGGAAACACCATATATTTT.

This clone was observed a few times. J is TRBJ1-2 and V is TRBV15, with a weak D call TRBD1 (6 bases). This CDR3 has 14 residues. CDR1 is LNHNV and CDR2 is YYDKDF in the germline V gene (reference sequence). V lost 6 bases, J lost 6 bases, and 17 bases lay in between. The CDR3 DNA sequence: TGTGCCACCAGTAACAGGGTAACAGGGCATGGCTACACCTTC. Protein product: CATSNRVTGHGYTF.

This clone has only one observation. This chain links TRBV20-1 with TRBJ2-1; a possible D gene is TRBD1 (6 bases). V was cut by 5 bases and J by 4 bases, with 6 bases left in between. This CDR3 comprises 11 residues. Germline V gene data show CDR1 as DFQATT and CDR2 as SNEGSKA (reference sequence). CDR3 coding DNA: TGCAGTGCTGGACAGTACAATGAGCAGTTCTTC. It encodes CSAGQYNEQFF.

The J gene is TRBJ2-1, the V gene TRBV9; D ambiguous. The CDR3 spans 15 residues. Germline V CDR1 and CDR2: SGDLS, YYNGEE. Trimming shortened V by 2 bases and J by 0 bases, and 9 bases separated the two germline ends. The CDR3 loop reads CASSVDSLSYNEQFF. CDR3 nucleotide sequence: TGTGCCAGCAGCGTCGACTCACTCTCCTACAATGAGCAGTTCTTC.

The CDR3 protein is CASEAAGADTQYF. The DNA for the CDR3 is TGTGCCAGCGAGGCCGCGGGAGCAGATACGCAGTATTTT. J is TRBJ2-3 and V is TRBV7-9; 7 bases match TRBD2. The CDR3 is 13 residues long. The germline V gene encodes CDR1 SEHNR and CDR2 FQNEAQ (reference sequence). V dropped 8 bases and J dropped 4; count of bases not matched to a gene: 6.

The rearrangement uses TRBV6-6 and TRBJ2-3, with 7 bases identical to TRBD2. Germline lookup yields CDR1 MNHNY and CDR2 SVGAGI (reference sequence). Losses at the gene ends were 4 bases for V and 1 base for J; bases not matched to a gene: 5. This CDR3 has 15 residues. The CDR3 coding sequence is TGTGCCAGCAGTTCCCAGGGAGGGGGCACAGATACGCAGTATTTT. Its translation is CASSSQGGGTDTQYF.

V and J are TRBV7-9 and TRBJ2-7, with D possibly TRBD1 on 5 matching bases. V lost 3 bases, J lost 6 bases, and 12 bases lay in between. From germline, CDR1 is SEHNR and CDR2 FQNEAQ (reference sequence). The CDR3 extends over 13 amino acids. CDR3 nucleotide sequence: TGTGCCAGCAGCTTGGAAGGGGTGGGCGAGCAGTACTTC. Amino acid sequence: CASSLEGVGEQYF.

The chain has TRBV30 and TRBJ1-1; D ambiguous. This CDR3 is built from 12 residues. Germline lookup yields CDR1 GTSNPN and CDR2 SVGIG (reference sequence). V was pared by 3 bases and J by 0 bases, with 5 bases between. Written as DNA, the CDR3 is TGTGCCTGGAGGGGCATGAACACTGAAGCTTTCTTT. It encodes CAWRGMNTEAFF. The whole variable domain, remainder taken from reference TRBV30 and TRBJ1-1, is SQTIHQWPATLVQPVGSPLSLECTVEGTSNPNLYWYRQAAGRGLQLLFYSVGIGQISSEVPQNLSASRPQDRQFILSSKKLLLSDSGFYLCAWRGMNTEAFFGQGTRLTVV.

The chain employs TRBV7-2 and TRBJ2-7, with 7 bases identical to TRBD1. The CDR3 loop spans 14 amino acids. V lost 4 bases and J lost 2; bases outside the gene matches: 5. CDR1 SGHTA and CDR2 FQGNSA come from the germline V gene. CDR3: CASSSRQGTYEQYF. The CDR3 DNA sequence: TGTGCCAGCAGCTCCCGACAGGGCACCTACGAGCAGTACTTC. Complete variable domain (other parts from reference TRBV7-2 and TRBJ2-7): GAGVSQSPSNKVTEKGKDVELRCDPISGHTALYWYRQSLGQGLEFLIYFQGNSAPDKSGLPSDRFSAERTGGSVSTLTIQRTQQEDSAVYLCASSSRQGTYEQYFGPGTRLTVT.

CDR3 bases: TGTGCCAGCAGTTACAACAGGGGGTCCCACGAGCAGTACTTC. It translates to CASSYNRGSHEQYF. The gene calls are TRBV6-5 and TRBJ2-7; 8 nucleotides match TRBD1. The CDR3 runs to 14 residues. CDR1 and CDR2 from the germline V gene are MNHEY and SVGAGI. J gave up 5 bases and V 2 bases, and 5 bases lay outside the gene matches.

V is TRBV2 and J is TRBJ1-2; D gene ambiguous. CDR3 length: 15 amino acids. Trimming shortened V by 6 bases and J by 4 bases, and 18 bases separated the two germline ends. Germline CDR1 is SNHLY and CDR2 is FYNNEI. The CDR3 DNA reads as TGTGCCAGCAGCACCATTCGTTTGTCTACCTATGGCTACACCTTC. This sequence encodes CASSTIRLSTYGYTF. The variable domain in full, completed from reference TRBV2 and TRBJ1-2, reads EPEVTQTPSHQVTQMGQEVILRCVPISNHLYFYWYRQILGQKVEFLVSFYNNEISEKSEIFDDQFSVERPDGSNFTLKIRSTKLEDSAMYFCASSTIRLSTYGYTFGSGTRLTVV.

This chain joins TRBV7-2 and TRBJ2-5; the match to TRBD2 covers 9 bases. Near its end, the DNA agrees better with TRBJ2-7, so the J call may be wrong. CDR1 is SGHTA and CDR2 is FQGNSA in the germline V gene. CDR3 size: 15 residues. The CDR3 here is CASRRVAGESYEQYF. Here the CDR3 DNA reads TGTGCCAGCAGGAGGGTAGCGGGGGAGTCCTACGAGCAGTACTTC.

V and J are TRBV7-2 and TRBJ2-1; no clear D gene. Germline-derived CDR1 and CDR2 are SGHTA and FQGNSA. This CDR3 comprises 11 residues. Trimming took 3 bases from V and 7 from J, leaving 4 bases between them. CDR3 sequence reads: CASSFRNEQFF. DNA for the CDR3: TGTGCCAGCAGCTTTCGGAATGAGCAGTTCTTC.

The rearrangement joins TRBV6-5 to TRBJ2-7; D perhaps matches TRBD1 (5 bases). V was trimmed by 3 bases and J by 3 bases, leaving 18 bases between them. This CDR3 spans 16 amino acids. CDR1 is MNHEY and CDR2 is SVGAGI in the germline V gene. CDR3 sequence: CASSYPQGPSLYEQYF. The CDR3 DNA sequence: TGTGCCAGCAGTTATCCTCAGGGCCCGTCCCTCTACGAGCAGTACTTC.

This chain joins TRBV7-2 and TRBJ2-3, with 16 bases matching TRBD2. V dropped 1 base and J dropped 15; count of bases not matched to a gene: 4. Looked up from germline, CDR1 is SGHTA and CDR2 is FQGNSA. The CDR3 covers 14 residues. The DNA for the CDR3 is TGTGCCAGCAGCTTAGTGGGACTAGCGGGAGGGTTTTATTTT. This gives the protein CASSLVGLAGGFYF.